Presented here are 21 T cell receptor beta chains from one specimen sequenced in a study of OX40 agonist ivuxolimab in advanced cancers. Clones were read by immunoSEQ multiplex PCR, and TCRdb kept only the in-frame ones, dropping some. Seen here are more than 95,000 clones, roughly 90% observed once, and the top ten hold approximately 0.8%. Sample: CD4+ or CD8+ T cells sorted from blood, taken in a trial of the OX40 agonist ivuxolimab. The receptors here all came from an adult with an advanced solid tumor such as melanoma, head and neck, liver or kidney cancer.

The rearrangement joins TRBV30 to TRBJ2-3, with unresolved D. The CDR3 loop spans 14 amino acids. CDR1 GTSNPN and CDR2 SVGIG come from the germline V gene (reference sequence). V lost 3 bases, J lost 1 base, and 11 bases lay in between. The chain's CDR3 is CAWSRNSRTDTQYF. The CDR3 DNA follows: TGTGCCTGGAGCCGAAACTCCCGCACAGATACGCAGTATTTT.

This clone was detected many times. The chain joins TRBV5-1 to TRBJ2-7; D is uncertain. The CDR3 length is 14 residues. Germline lookup yields CDR1 SGHRS and CDR2 YFSETQ. V lost 0 bases to trimming and J lost 1 base, with 8 bases between them. The CDR3 reads CASSLAVGSYEQYF. CDR3 sequence (DNA): TGCGCCAGCAGCTTGGCCGTAGGTTCCTACGAGCAGTACTTC.

The rearrangement joins TRBV18 to TRBJ1-5; no definite D call. CDR1 and CDR2 (germline): KGHSH, LQKENI. Trimming took 0 bases from V and 3 from J, leaving 9 bases between them. The CDR3 runs to 15 residues. The CDR3 sequence is CASSPPGWHNQPQHF. CDR3 DNA sequence: TGTGCCAGCTCACCACCAGGATGGCACAATCAGCCCCAGCATTTT.

The CDR3 loop reads CASSIGRRGYEQYF. In DNA form, the CDR3 reads TGTGCCAGTAGTATAGGGCGTCGCGGCTACGAGCAGTACTTC. The genes are TRBV19 and TRBJ2-7; D gene ambiguous. This CDR3 spans 14 amino acids. V lost 1 base, J lost 3 bases, and 10 bases lay in between. CDR1 is LNHDA and CDR2 is SQIVND in the germline V gene (reference sequence).

The chain recombines TRBV19 with TRBJ2-2; D unclear. Trimming left V 7 bases short and J 2 bases short, with 14 bases between. Germline CDR1 and CDR2: LNHDA and SQIVND (reference sequence). This CDR3 region has 15 residues. The CDR3 protein is CASKSRADNTGELFF. Written as DNA, the CDR3 is TGTGCCAGTAAAAGTAGGGCGGATAACACCGGGGAGCTGTTTTTT.

The chain combines TRBV7-2 with TRBJ2-4; 12 bases align to TRBD1. Germline V gene data show CDR1 as SGHTA and CDR2 as FQGNSA. Trimming took 5 bases from V and 6 from J; bases not matched to a gene: 14. The length of the CDR3 is 18 residues. CDR3 bases: TGTGCCAGCAGCCCCCGTTCTTTGGGACAGGGGGCGGGAAACATTCAGTACTTC. Amino acid sequence: CASSPRSLGQGAGNIQYF.

The CDR3 bases are TGTGCCAGTAGTATCCATGTAAGACCGTACAATGAGCAGTTCTTC. This encodes CASSIHVRPYNEQFF. The chain uses TRBV19 and TRBJ2-1; D not resolved. Trimming took off 3 bases at V and 4 bases at J, with 13 bases between the two ends. CDR3 size: 15 residues. In germline, CDR1 is LNHDA, CDR2 SQIVND (reference sequence).

The genes are TRBV27 and TRBJ2-3, with a tentative D call TRBD1 (5 bases). The CDR3 sequence is 12 residues long. The germline V gene has CDR1 MNHEY and CDR2 SMNVEV (reference sequence). The V end lost 10 bases, the J end lost 8 bases, and 16 bases lay between the germline ends. CDR3: CATTSIQGTQYF. DNA for the CDR3: TGTGCCACCACATCCATTCAGGGTACGCAGTATTTT.

This clone was observed once. The chain is built from TRBV30 and TRBJ2-7, with D perhaps TRBD2 (5 bases). This CDR3 is built from 13 residues. Trimming removed 1 base from V and 2 bases from J, with 9 bases in between. The germline gives CDR1 GTSNPN, CDR2 SVGIG (reference sequence). The CDR3 DNA reads TGTGCCTGGAGTGCCGGGAATGCCTACGAGCAGTACTTC. This encodes CAWSAGNAYEQYF.

V gene TRBV7-5 combines with J gene TRBJ2-3; TRBD2, the table's D call, lacks a check against the DNA. TRBV7-5 is designated a pseudogene. The CDR3 contains 15 residues. CDR3 DNA: TGTGCCAGAAGCTTCAGCGTTGAAAGCACAGATACGCAGTATTTT. Translating gives CARSFSVESTDTQYF.

The V and J genes are TRBV7-2 and TRBJ2-5; no clear D gene. Trimming removed 5 bases at V and 6 bases at J, with 10 bases between. CDR3 length: 12 amino acids. Germline CDR1 is SGHTA and CDR2 is FQGNSA. CDR3 loop: CASSPARKTQYF. In DNA, the CDR3 is TGTGCCAGCAGCCCGGCTCGTAAGACCCAGTACTTC. The full variable domain, with the rest looked up from reference TRBV7-2 and TRBJ2-5, is GAGVSQSPSNKVTEKGKDVELRCDPISGHTALYWYRQSLGQGLEFLIYFQGNSAPDKSGLPSDRFSAERTGGSVSTLTIQRTQQEDSAVYLCASSPARKTQYFGPGTRLLVL.

DNA of the CDR3: TGTGCCAGCAGTATCGACACTGATGGCTACACCTTC. This sequence encodes CASSIDTDGYTF. The chain employs TRBV28 and TRBJ1-2; D is uncertain. The germline gives CDR1 MDHEN, CDR2 SYDVKM. The CDR3 contains 12 residues. The V end was cut by 5 bases, the J end by 6 bases, with 10 bases between.

This chain connects TRBV27 to TRBJ2-7; D may be TRBD2 (7 bases). V was shortened by 2 bases and J by 4 bases, with 21 bases between the two germline ends. The V gene's germline CDR1 is MNHEY and CDR2 SMNVEV (reference sequence). The CDR3 consists of 17 residues. The CDR3 reads CASSLIGGPPVRYEQYF. The DNA of the CDR3 is TGTGCCAGCAGTTTAATCGGGGGGCCCCCGGTCCGTTACGAGCAGTACTTC.

The V call is TRBV7-2, the J call TRBJ2-5, with 13 bases identical to TRBD2. CDR3 length equals 18 residues. Per germline, CDR1 SGHTA and CDR2 FQGNSA. V was pared by 5 bases and J by 1 base, with 10 bases of the junction left unmatched. CDR3 nucleotides: TGTGCCAGCAGCGCCAGACTAGCGGGGGGATCGAGCCAAGAGACCCAGTACTTC. Translating gives CASSARLAGGSSQETQYF.

This chain uses TRBV10-3 with TRBJ2-7, with D hard to call. Germline CDR1 is ENHRY and CDR2 is SYGVKD. V shed 0 bases and J shed 6 bases, with 9 bases lying between them. CDR3 length: 13 amino acids. In DNA form, the CDR3 reads TGTGCCATCAGTGAGTCAACCGTCCGCGAGCAGTACTTC. The encoded protein is CAISESTVREQYF.

The V call is TRBV28, the J call TRBJ1-2; D is undetermined. Trimming left V 3 bases short and J 3 bases short, with 11 bases between. The CDR3 runs to 14 residues. Germline CDR1 and CDR2: MDHEN and SYDVKM. The CDR3 nucleotides read TGTGCCAGCAGTTTTCGAGATCGGGACTATGGCTACACCTTC. Translating gives CASSFRDRDYGYTF.

V and J are TRBV28 and TRBJ1-4, with TRBD1 identical over 11 bases. The CDR3 covers 15 residues. Germline values: CDR1 MDHEN, CDR2 SYDVKM. After removal of 5 bases from V and 7 bases from J, the junction contained 6 bases not matched to a gene. The CDR3 nucleotides are TGTGCCAGCAGTCCGCGGACAGGGGGCCCTGAAAAACTGTTTTTT. Translated: CASSPRTGGPEKLFF.

This clone was counted between two and nine times. The rearrangement links TRBV7-2 to TRBJ1-1; unclear D gene. Trimming took 0 bases from V and 0 from J, leaving 8 bases between them. The CDR3 spans 15 residues. The V gene's germline CDR1 is SGHTA and CDR2 FQGNSA. In DNA form, the CDR3 reads TGTGCCAGCAGCTTAGCGGCAGTGATGAACACTGAAGCTTTCTTT. Its protein is CASSLAAVMNTEAFF. The variable domain in full, completed from reference TRBV7-2 and TRBJ1-1, reads GAGVSQSPSNKVTEKGKDVELRCDPISGHTALYWYRQSLGQGLEFLIYFQGNSAPDKSGLPSDRFSAERTGGSVSTLTIQRTQQEDSAVYLCASSLAAVMNTEAFFGQGTRLTVV.

The chain uses TRBV6-5 and TRBJ1-4, with 7 nucleotides matching TRBD1. The CDR3 is 15 amino acids. The germline V gene has CDR1 MNHEY and CDR2 SVGAGI. V dropped 5 bases and J dropped 4; count of bases not matched to a gene: 7. CDR3 loop: CASSKRQGDNEKLFF. CDR3 sequence (DNA): TGTGCCAGCAGTAAGAGACAGGGAGATAATGAAAAACTGTTTTTT.

Only one count was recorded for this clone. The chain couples TRBV18 to TRBJ1-4; the D is unclear. V gave up 5 bases and J gave up 0 bases, with 10 bases separating them. Per germline, CDR1 KGHSH and CDR2 LQKENI. The CDR3 spans 15 residues. The CDR3 loop reads CASSSGGSTNEKLFF. The CDR3 DNA is TGTGCCAGCTCAAGCGGTGGATCAACTAATGAAAAACTGTTTTTT.

The chain links TRBV6-6 to TRBJ1-1; weak D call: TRBD1 (6 bases). The CDR3 contains 13 residues. Between the trimmed V and J ends, which lost 2 bases and 8 bases, there was a span of 12 bases. In germline, CDR1 is MNHNY, CDR2 SVGAGI (reference sequence). CDR3 amino acids: CASSYAIRGEAFF. The CDR3 region has the DNA TGTGCCAGCAGTTACGCGATTAGGGGGGAAGCTTTCTTT.